This T cell receptor beta chain comes out of a study of blood T cell repertoires in COVID-19. The junction had 3 bases not matched to a gene; V was cut back by 1 base and J by 4 bases. CDR3 length: 16 amino acids. Germline-derived CDR1 and CDR2 are MDHEN and SYDVKM. In the source study's methods: From reference gene primer amplification, estimates of nucleated cell counts were derived. Some clones are missing from TCRdb's copy, which holds only in-frame ones; the method was immunoSEQ multiplex PCR. V, J and clone size were drawn from that table, and D and trimming were deduced from the DNA. This sample has about 140,000 clones, with roughly 88% found just once.

This chain joins TRBV28 and TRBJ2-2; 10 nucleotides match TRBD1. This TCR was sampled from an older woman with acute or convalescent COVID-19. Sequencing input: peripheral blood. CDR3 loop: CASSLSDRGPTGELFF. CDR3 bases: TGTGCCAGCAGTTTATCCGACAGGGGGCCCACCGGGGAGCTGTTTTTT.